These 9 T cell receptor beta chains share one sample of origin, sequenced in a study of blood T cell repertoires in COVID-19. Data came from immunoSEQ multiplex PCR; TCRdb stores just in-frame clones and leaves some out. In the table there are roughly 150,000 clones, 75% to 85% of which are singletons. Sequencing was performed on peripheral blood. All receptors derive from a woman aged 45-60 years with acute or convalescent COVID-19.

This clone counts as medium-sized. The chain carries TRBV6-6 and TRBJ2-7; 8 bases line up with TRBD1. The trim removed 4 bases at V and 2 bases at J, leaving 1 base unmatched. Germline CDR1 reads MNHNY; CDR2 reads SVGAGI (reference sequence). CDR3 length equals 13 residues. The CDR3 spells CASSLDRAYEQYF. As DNA, the CDR3 is TGTGCCAGCAGTTTGGACAGGGCCTACGAGCAGTACTTC.

The gene calls are TRBV11-3 and TRBJ2-5, with 7 nucleotides matching TRBD1. The germline gives CDR1 SGHNT, CDR2 YENEEA. The CDR3 has 13 amino acids. J gave up 4 bases and V 6 bases, and 5 bases lay outside the gene matches. The CDR3 sequence is CASSSGQVETQYF. The CDR3 DNA is TGTGCCAGCAGTTCCGGACAGGTAGAGACCCAGTACTTC.

The rearrangement uses TRBV7-6 and TRBJ1-1; 9 nucleotides align to TRBD1. Germline V lookup: CDR1 SGHVS, CDR2 FNYEAQ. V was clipped by 5 bases and J by 2 bases; unmatched bases: 6. The CDR3 spans 15 residues. The CDR3 reads CASSHRDRVNTEAFF. The CDR3 bases are TGTGCCAGCAGCCACCGGGACAGGGTTAACACTGAAGCTTTCTTT. Full variable domain (rest looked up from reference TRBV7-6 and TRBJ1-1): GAGVSQSPRYKVTKRGQDVALRCDPISGHVSLYWYRQALGQGPEFLTYFNYEAQQDKSGLPNDRFSAERPEGSISTLTIQRTEQRDSAMYRCASSHRDRVNTEAFFGQGTRLTVV.

The J gene is TRBJ2-7, the V gene TRBV7-2; D is uncertain. CDR3 length: 14 residues. Trimming left V 2 bases short and J 0 bases short, with 8 bases between. The germline V gene has CDR1 SGHTA and CDR2 FQGNSA. The CDR3 protein is CASSLNSDSYEQYF. The CDR3 DNA sequence: TGTGCCAGCAGCTTAAACAGTGACTCCTACGAGCAGTACTTC. Full variable domain (missing parts from reference TRBV7-2 and TRBJ2-7): GAGVSQSPSNKVTEKGKDVELRCDPISGHTALYWYRQSLGQGLEFLIYFQGNSAPDKSGLPSDRFSAERTGGSVSTLTIQRTQQEDSAVYLCASSLNSDSYEQYFGPGTRLTVT.

The V gene is TRBV18, the J gene TRBJ1-3, with 8 nucleotides matching TRBD1. This CDR3 region has 20 residues. The germline gives CDR1 KGHSH, CDR2 LQKENI. After removal of 1 base from V and 0 bases from J, the junction contained 14 bases not matched to a gene. The CDR3 DNA reads as TGTGCCAGCTCACCACTCCCTTCCGGTACAGGGGGTCTCTCTGGAAACACCATATATTTT. As protein: CASSPLPSGTGGLSGNTIYF.

The rearrangement joins TRBV5-1 to TRBJ2-5, with D possibly being TRBD2 (7 bases). Trimming removed 4 bases at V and 5 bases at J, with 21 bases between. The CDR3 has 16 residues. Germline V gives CDR1 SGHRS, CDR2 YFSETQ. CDR3 loop: CASSILAGGGQETQYF. The CDR3 region has the DNA TGCGCCAGCAGCATCCTAGCTGGGGGGGGGCAGGAGACCCAGTACTTC. Looking up the rest from reference TRBV5-1 and TRBJ2-5 gives the full variable domain: KAGVTQTPRYLIKTRGQQVTLSCSPISGHRSVSWYQQTPGQGLQFLFEYFSETQRNKGNFPGRFSGRQFSNSRSEMNVSTLELGDSALYLCASSILAGGGQETQYFGPGTRLLVL.

CDR3 nucleotides: TGTGCCAGCAGCGAAGGGGGGGACACTGAAGCTTTCTTT. Its protein is CASSEGGDTEAFF. This chain uses TRBV9 with TRBJ1-1; perhaps TRBD1 as D (6 bases). The CDR3 extends over 13 amino acids. V was pared by 3 bases and J by 3 bases, with 9 bases between. Germline CDR1 reads SGDLS; CDR2 reads YYNGEE.

CDR3: CASSLDRFGEKLFF. DNA of the CDR3: TGTGCCAGCAGCTTAGACAGGTTTGGAGAAAAACTGTTTTTT. The chain has TRBV11-2 and TRBJ1-4; D call uncertain. Germline V gene sequence: CDR1 SGHAT, CDR2 FQNNGV. The CDR3 loop spans 14 amino acids. V lost 0 bases and J lost 8, with 10 bases in between. Complete variable domain (other parts from reference TRBV11-2 and TRBJ1-4): EAGVAQSPRYKIIEKRQSVAFWCNPISGHATLYWYQQILGQGPKLLIQFQNNGVVDDSQLPKDRFSAERLKGVDSTLKIQPAKLEDSAVYLCASSLDRFGEKLFFGSGTQLSVL.

The V call is TRBV11-2, the J call TRBJ2-3; maybe TRBD1 (5 bases). Germline V gene sequence: CDR1 SGHAT, CDR2 FQNNGV. The CDR3 has 18 amino acids. V lost 0 bases to trimming and J lost 1 base, with 17 bases between them. Here the CDR3 DNA reads TGTGCCAGCAGCTTAGATCCGTGGGGCTCATTGGGCACAGATACGCAGTATTTT. Translated: CASSLDPWGSLGTDTQYF.